This T cell receptor beta chain was recorded in a study of blood T cell repertoires in COVID-19. The CDR3 consists of 16 residues. Germline V gene sequence: CDR1 LGHDT, CDR2 YNNKEL (reference sequence). Between the trimmed V and J ends, which lost 1 base and 2 bases, there was a span of 12 bases. Assay used: immunoSEQ multiplex PCR; TCRdb lists only in-frame clones, some missing. The table includes a few hundred thousand clones, 85% to 90% detected once. The receptor was isolated from a man between 25 and 39 years old who had recovered from COVID-19. The sequenced sample consisted of PBMCs or T cells enriched from blood (not recorded which). V gene TRBV3-1 (or the pseudogene TRBV3-2) combines with J gene TRBJ1-5, with no clear D. CDR3 region: CASSQVGGTGNQPQHF. For the CDR3, the DNA is TGTGCCAGCAGCCAAGTCGGTGGCACAGGCAATCAGCCCCAGCATTTT.